This TCR beta chain was identified during a study of cytomegalovirus exposure and HLA in healthy donors. Study-level background: Of the donors genotyped, approximately 400 in all, about 82% fell in the Caucasian-associated ancestry cluster.

Overall study results and limits: Cytomegalovirus association was listed for around 180 TCR beta chains.

The primer mix had 60 Vbeta and 13 Jbeta primers. Sequencing used immunoSEQ multiplex PCR; TCRdb keeps in-frame clones, though not all of them. Among about 70,000 clones, 80% to 90% were seen once, and the ten largest hold roughly 2%. In the case of this clone: Its antigen is undetermined.

The sequencing sample was made of PBMCs. The receptor comes from a woman between 25 and 40 years old in good health and CMV-seronegative.

Here the CDR3 DNA reads TGTGCCAGCAGCTTGGCCACGGGGGTGGGGGAGCAGTACTTC. Protein sequence: CASSLATGVGEQYF. The rearrangement joins TRBV5-6 to TRBJ2-7; a possible D gene is TRBD2 (6 bases). Trimming shortened V by 0 bases and J by 7 bases, and 14 bases separated the two germline ends. Germline V gives CDR1 SGHDT, CDR2 YYEEEE. This CDR3 has 14 amino acids.